These 32 T cell receptor beta chains originate from one sample sequenced in a study of T cell responses to AZD1222 COVID-19 vaccine. Sequenced by immunoSEQ multiplex PCR; TCRdb stores in-frame clones only, minus some. Among approximately 140,000 clones listed, 91% were seen once. The sequencing here drew on peripheral blood, taken 28 days after the second dose of the MenACWY control vaccine. The receptor source for this set is an adult who received the MenACWY meningococcal vaccine as a control.

The chain is built from TRBV5-1 and TRBJ2-5; D unresolved. Germline V gives CDR1 SGHRS, CDR2 YFSETQ. This CDR3 contains 16 residues. The germline V and J ends were trimmed by 0 bases and 1 base, with 13 bases remaining between them. In DNA, the CDR3 is TGCGCCAGCAGCTTGGGAGGTGACGGAATCCAAGAGACCCAGTACTTC. It codes for CASSLGGDGIQETQYF.

The chain joins TRBV9 to TRBJ1-5; 7 bases map to TRBD1. Germline V gene data show CDR1 as SGDLS and CDR2 as YYNGEE. Trimming cost V 2 bases and J 8 bases; bases outside gene matches: 7. The CDR3 runs to 14 residues. The CDR3 bases are TGTGCCAGCAGCGTGGGGGCAGGGGGTGAGCCCCAGCATTTT. It yields the protein CASSVGAGGEPQHF. The full variable domain, rest sourced from reference TRBV9 and TRBJ1-5, is DSGVTQTPKHLITATGQRVTLRCSPRSGDLSVYWYQQSLDQGLQFLIQYYNGEERAKGNILERFSAQQFPDLHSELNLSSLELGDSALYFCASSVGAGGEPQHFGDGTRLSIL.

This chain joins TRBV12-2 and TRBJ2-7; the listed D gene, TRBD2, was not tested against the DNA. TRBV12-2 is tagged as a pseudogene. The CDR3 has 10 residues. The chain's CDR3 is CASRIYEQYF. DNA of the CDR3: TGTGCAAGTCGTATCTACGAGCAGTACTTC.

The rearrangement links TRBV6-5 to TRBJ2-7, with 8 bases that match TRBD1. The CDR3 totals 15 residues. Trimming removed 5 bases from V and 2 bases from J; junction bases left unmatched: 8. From germline, CDR1 is MNHEY and CDR2 SVGAGI. CDR3 protein: CASSTEAGGAYEQYF. CDR3 nucleotides: TGTGCCAGCAGTACGGAGGCAGGGGGCGCCTACGAGCAGTACTTC.

This sequence joins TRBV5-1 and TRBJ2-1; the match to TRBD2 covers 9 bases. With 5 bases clipped from V and 2 bases from J, the junction kept 5 bases outside the gene matches. Germline assignment: CDR1 SGHRS and CDR2 YFSETQ. This CDR3 contains 15 residues. The CDR3 DNA reads TGCGCCAGCAGGTACAGCGGGGGGACCTACAATGAGCAGTTCTTC. The encoded protein is CASRYSGGTYNEQFF.

The chain combines TRBV5-6 with TRBJ2-2, with D hard to call. The length of the CDR3 is 15 residues. The germline V and J ends were trimmed by 1 base and 4 bases, with 11 bases remaining between them. Germline CDR1 SGHDT, CDR2 YYEEEE. CDR3 DNA sequence: TGTGCCAGCAGCTTGCGGGCAGACCGCACCGGGGAGCTGTTTTTT. Translated, it gives CASSLRADRTGELFF.

The J gene is TRBJ2-7, the V gene TRBV28; tentative D call: TRBD1 (6 bases). The germline V and J ends were trimmed by 5 bases and 0 bases, with 17 bases remaining between them. CDR1 is MDHEN and CDR2 is SYDVKM in the germline V gene. There are 16 residues in the CDR3. The CDR3 bases are TGTGCCAGCAGTCTCATGAATAGGGACATCTCCTACGAGCAGTACTTC. Protein: CASSLMNRDISYEQYF.

This chain uses TRBV18 with TRBJ1-1; D remains unclear. Germline CDR1 reads KGHSH; CDR2 reads LQKENI. V was clipped by 3 bases and J by 10 bases, with 24 bases between them. This CDR3 has 16 amino acids. CDR3 DNA sequence: TGTGCCAGCTCACCGGGTCCAGAAATACCCCTTGCTGGAGCTTTCTTT. This translates into CASSPGPEIPLAGAFF. Drawing the rest from reference TRBV18 and TRBJ1-1, the complete variable domain is NAGVMQNPRHLVRRRGQEARLRCSPMKGHSHVYWYRQLPEEGLKFMVYLQKENIIDESGMPKERFSAEFPKEGPSILRIQQVVRGDSAAYFCASSPGPEIPLAGAFFGQGTRLTVV.

In its sample, this clone was seen once. This chain connects TRBV4-1 to TRBJ1-6, with a weak D call TRBD1 (6 bases). Trimming left V 10 bases short and J 10 bases short, with 17 bases between. Looked up from germline, CDR1 is MGHRA and CDR2 is YSYEKL. The CDR3 extends over 13 amino acids. The CDR3 nucleotides read TGCGCCACGGGGGAAGACAGGCCGTCACCCCTCCACTTT. Protein: CATGEDRPSPLHF.

This chain uses TRBV6-2 or TRBV6-3 with TRBJ2-1, with a possible D match to TRBD1 (8 bases). Germline CDR1 reads MNHEY; CDR2 reads SVGEGT. The CDR3 length is 20 residues. V lost 5 bases and J 2 bases, leaving 28 bases between the germline ends. CDR3: CASSPKIKITGGDTYNEQFF. CDR3 DNA sequence: TGTGCCAGCAGTCCGAAGATAAAAATTACAGGGGGGGATACCTACAATGAGCAGTTCTTC.

The chain links TRBV15 to TRBJ2-1; maybe TRBD1 (5 bases). CDR3 size: 16 residues. V was trimmed by 5 bases and J by 4 bases, leaving 18 bases between them. Looked up from germline, CDR1 is LNHNV and CDR2 is YYDKDF (reference sequence). The CDR3 coding sequence is TGTGCCACCAGCGGCATACGTGGAACAGGTTACAATGAGCAGTTCTTC. Translating gives CATSGIRGTGYNEQFF.

CDR3 residues: CASSLGLALKETQYF. For the CDR3, the DNA is TGCGCCAGCAGCTTGGGCCTAGCCCTTAAAGAGACCCAGTACTTC. The chain recombines TRBV5-1 with TRBJ2-5, with D maybe TRBD2 (5 bases). Germline V lookup: CDR1 SGHRS, CDR2 YFSETQ. This CDR3 region has 15 residues. V gave up 0 bases and J gave up 3 bases, with 12 bases separating them.

The count of this clone is one. V and J are TRBV5-1 and TRBJ2-3; 7 nucleotides agree with TRBD2. This CDR3 contains 16 residues. The germline CDR1 and CDR2 sequences are SGHRS and YFSETQ. V dropped 0 bases and J dropped 5; count of bases not matched to a gene: 9. The CDR3 here is CASSLGRAGARDTQYF. CDR3 bases: TGCGCCAGCAGCTTGGGAAGGGCGGGAGCTAGAGATACGCAGTATTTT.

V gene TRBV7-3 combines with J gene TRBJ2-2; 12 bases are shared with TRBD2. Germline-derived CDR1 and CDR2 are SGHTA and FQGTGA. V shed 5 bases and J 15 bases; nucleotides not matched to a gene: 10. The CDR3 has 14 amino acids. The DNA of the CDR3 is TGTGCCAGCAGCATTAGTACTAGCGGGGGGCCCGTGTTTTTT. This encodes CASSISTSGGPVFF.

The J gene is TRBJ2-3, the V gene TRBV25-1, with TRBD2 matching over 7 bases. The CDR3 is 14 amino acids. V was pared by 6 bases and J by 7 bases, with 10 bases of the junction left unmatched. Germline CDR1 and CDR2: MGHDK and SYGVNS. The CDR3 is CASSPAGGGYTQYF. CDR3 in DNA: TGTGCCAGCAGCCCCGCTGGCGGGGGATATACGCAGTATTTT. Using reference TRBV25-1 and TRBJ2-3 for the parts outside the CDR3, the full variable domain is EADIYQTPRYLVIGTGKKITLECSQTMGHDKMYWYQQDPGMELHLIHYSYGVNSTEKGDLSSESTVSRIRTEHFPLTLESARPSHTSQYLCASSPAGGGYTQYFGPGTRLTVL.

The gene calls are TRBV5-1 and TRBJ2-2; TRBD2 matches 14 bases. The CDR3 is made up of 19 amino acids. The J segment lost 4 bases and the V segment lost 1 base, leaving 9 bases of the junction unmatched. Germline V lookup: CDR1 SGHRS, CDR2 YFSETQ. Here the CDR3 reads CASSLFGTSGRIFTGELFF. Here the CDR3 DNA reads TGCGCCAGCAGCTTGTTTGGGACTAGCGGGAGAATTTTCACCGGGGAGCTGTTTTTT. Filled out from reference TRBV5-1 and TRBJ2-2, the complete variable domain reads KAGVTQTPRYLIKTRGQQVTLSCSPISGHRSVSWYQQTPGQGLQFLFEYFSETQRNKGNFPGRFSGRQFSNSRSEMNVSTLELGDSALYLCASSLFGTSGRIFTGELFFGEGSRLTVL.

This chain joins TRBV11-2 and TRBJ1-3; D is perhaps TRBD1 (5 bases). Germline CDR1 and CDR2: SGHAT and FQNNGV. The V end was cut by 1 base, the J end by 4 bases, with 14 bases between. The CDR3 contains 16 residues. CDR3 DNA sequence: TGTGCCAGCAGCTTAGGATCAGGGTTGGGAGGAAACACCATATATTTT. Translating it yields CASSLGSGLGGNTIYF.

V usage is TRBV5-1 and J usage is TRBJ2-1, with 8 bases matching TRBD1. Germline trimming cut 0 bases from V and 12 bases from J; bases unmatched to any gene: 2. CDR1 SGHRS and CDR2 YFSETQ come from the germline V gene. CDR3 size: 12 residues. The CDR3 here is CASSLDRGVQFF. In DNA form, the CDR3 reads TGCGCCAGCAGCTTGGACAGGGGGGTGCAGTTCTTC.

The rearrangement uses TRBV28 and TRBJ1-6, with D uncertain. Trimming shortened V by 10 bases and J by 7 bases, and 14 bases separated the two germline ends. The CDR3 loop spans 13 amino acids. Per germline, CDR1 MDHEN and CDR2 SYDVKM. The CDR3 reads CATDRGDNSPLHF. The CDR3 DNA sequence: TGTGCCACAGACCGGGGAGACAATTCACCCCTCCACTTT. The complete variable domain, with remaining parts taken from reference TRBV28 and TRBJ1-6, reads DVKVTQSSRYLVKRTGEKVFLECVQDMDHENMFWYRQDPGLGLRLIYFSYDVKMKEKGDIPEGYSVSREKKERFSLILESASTNQTSMYLCATDRGDNSPLHFGNGTRLTVT.

The CDR3: CASSLPVNMNTEAFF. The CDR3 DNA follows: TGTGCCAGCAGTTTACCTGTTAACATGAACACTGAAGCTTTCTTT. The rearrangement links TRBV28 to TRBJ1-1; no reliable D call. The V end was cut by 2 bases, the J end by 0 bases, with 10 bases between. Germline V lookup: CDR1 MDHEN, CDR2 SYDVKM. This CDR3 has 15 residues. Filled out from reference TRBV28 and TRBJ1-1, the complete variable domain reads DVKVTQSSRYLVKRTGEKVFLECVQDMDHENMFWYRQDPGLGLRLIYFSYDVKMKEKGDIPEGYSVSREKKERFSLILESASTNQTSMYLCASSLPVNMNTEAFFGQGTRLTVV.

The gene calls are TRBV27 and TRBJ1-5; TRBD1 matches at 8 bases. CDR1 and CDR2 (germline): MNHEY, SMNVEV (reference sequence). The CDR3 length is 14 residues. With V trimmed by 5 bases and J by 6 bases, 6 bases remained unmatched. CDR3: CASSPGQGTQPQHF. The CDR3 DNA reads TGTGCCAGCAGTCCCGGACAGGGAACTCAGCCCCAGCATTTT.

This chain uses TRBV18 with TRBJ2-2, with TRBD1 as a possible D gene (5 bases). With 0 bases removed from V and 3 bases from J, the gap between germline ends came to 11 bases. The CDR3 contains 16 residues. Germline V lookup: CDR1 KGHSH, CDR2 LQKENI. The chain's CDR3 is CASSPPAGLDTGELFF. CDR3 sequence (DNA): TGTGCCAGCTCACCACCTGCAGGGTTGGACACCGGGGAGCTGTTTTTT.

The V and J genes are TRBV5-1 and TRBJ1-2, with D maybe TRBD1 (6 bases). Between the trimmed V and J ends, which lost 0 bases and 5 bases, there was a span of 8 bases. Per germline, CDR1 SGHRS and CDR2 YFSETQ. CDR3 length: 13 amino acids. CDR3 in DNA: TGCGCCAGCAGCTTGGATGGACAGTATGGCTACACCTTC. Amino acid sequence: CASSLDGQYGYTF.

V gene TRBV30 combines with J gene TRBJ1-6, with TRBD1 matching over 8 bases. Germline CDR1 GTSNPN, CDR2 SVGIG (reference sequence). V trimming: 2 bases; J trimming: 5 bases; junction bases outside the gene matches: 2. This CDR3 is built from 14 residues. Here the CDR3 DNA reads TGTGCCTGGAGTACAGGGGGGGATAATTCACCCCTCCACTTT. Translating it yields CAWSTGGDNSPLHF.

The J gene is TRBJ2-7, the V gene TRBV11-3; D call uncertain. There are 12 residues in the CDR3. Deletions cut 5 bases from V and 4 bases from J, with 9 bases between. Germline CDR1 reads SGHNT; CDR2 reads YENEEA. The CDR3 region has the DNA TGTGCCAGCAGCCATGGGAATTACGAGCAGTACTTC. Its translation: CASSHGNYEQYF. Combining the CDR3 with reference TRBV11-3 and TRBJ2-7 gives the whole variable domain EAGVVQSPRYKIIEKKQPVAFWCNPISGHNTLYWYLQNLGQGPELLIRYENEEAVDDSQLPKDRFSAERLKGVDSTLKIQPAELGDSAVYLCASSHGNYEQYFGPGTRLTVT.

The rearrangement links TRBV6-5 to TRBJ1-3; D is ambiguous. Trimming stripped 6 bases from V and 4 bases from J, with 7 bases between. The CDR3 length is 12 residues. From germline, CDR1 is MNHEY and CDR2 SVGAGI. The CDR3 DNA follows: TGTGCCAGCAGCCCCGTAGGAAACACCATATATTTT. Its protein product is CASSPVGNTIYF.

CDR3 DNA sequence: TGCGCCAGCAGCCAAGCAAGGGGCGAAATCTACGAGCAGTACTTC. This gives the protein CASSQARGEIYEQYF. This rearrangement joins TRBV4-3 to TRBJ2-7, with D tentatively TRBD1 (5 bases). The CDR3 spans 15 residues. Germline CDR1 LGHNA, CDR2 YSLEER. V was cut by 1 base and J by 3 bases, with 13 bases left in between.

J is TRBJ1-5 and V is TRBV5-1; D possibly corresponds to TRBD1 (5 bases). V was cut by 0 bases and J by 2 bases, with 6 bases left in between. The CDR3 length is 14 residues. Germline loops: CDR1 SGHRS, CDR2 YFSETQ. In nucleotides, the CDR3 is TGCGCCAGCAGCTTGGGGGGCCGCAATCAGCCCCAGCATTTT. Its translation: CASSLGGRNQPQHF.

This rearrangement joins TRBV7-2 to TRBJ2-3; D is ambiguous. Germline CDR1 SGHTA, CDR2 FQGNSA. The CDR3 runs 14 residues. Trimming shortened V by 1 base and J by 4 bases, and 9 bases separated the two germline ends. As DNA, the CDR3 is TGTGCCAGCAGCTTAGTTCTGGGGTCAGATACGCAGTATTTT. This gives the protein CASSLVLGSDTQYF.

The chain joins TRBV19 to TRBJ2-5; 8 nucleotides line up with TRBD1. With V trimmed by 6 bases and J by 0 bases, 6 bases remained unmatched. Germline V lookup: CDR1 LNHDA, CDR2 SQIVND (reference sequence). CDR3 length: 15 amino acids. CDR3 in amino acids: CASRNRGTHQETQYF. The DNA of the CDR3 is TGTGCCAGTAGAAACAGGGGGACCCACCAAGAGACCCAGTACTTC.

The gene calls are TRBV7-3 and TRBJ1-1; D is uncertain. This CDR3 has 13 amino acids. Trimming removed 5 bases from V and 1 base from J, with 8 bases in between. Germline CDR1 is SGHTA and CDR2 is FQGTGA. The CDR3 DNA follows: TGTGCCAGCAGCCAATTGGGGAACACTGAAGCTTTCTTT. Amino acid sequence: CASSQLGNTEAFF.

DNA of the CDR3: TGCGCCAGCAGCGATTTAGCGGGAAACAATGAGCAGTTCTTC. Protein: CASSDLAGNNEQFF. The rearrangement links TRBV5-1 to TRBJ2-1, with 8 positions matching TRBD2. CDR1 SGHRS and CDR2 YFSETQ come from the germline V gene. This CDR3 is built from 14 residues. The ends lost 4 bases at V and 5 bases at J; junction bases unmatched: 5.